This TCR beta chain was identified in a study of blood T cell repertoires in COVID-19. Study summary: The origin of the acute and convalescent COVID-19 samples was the United States, Italy and Spain.

The CDR3 covers 16 residues. V dropped 0 bases and J dropped 0 bases, with 12 bases sitting between them. CDR1 is SQVTM and CDR2 is ANQGSEA in the germline V gene. Original data processing: Nucleated cell number was recorded as an estimate derived from reference gene primer amplification. The assay was immunoSEQ multiplex PCR, and TCRdb's table has in-frame clones only and misses some. That table gives V, J and clone size, and the DNA gave D and trimming. The repertoire has under 95,000 clones, approximately 86% of them found once; the top ten carry 18%. The gene calls are TRBV29-1 and TRBJ1-3; no clear D. The sequenced sample consisted of peripheral blood. The receptor was derived from a woman aged 80 or over with acute or convalescent COVID-19. The CDR3 is CSVEDEQLFSGNTIYF. The CDR3 DNA reads as TGCAGCGTTGAAGACGAACAGCTTTTCTCTGGAAACACCATATATTTT.